Below, 29 T cell receptor beta chains from the same sample are listed, as sequenced in a study of CD8 T cells in Susac syndrome. cDNA came from around 0.5 to 1 ug RNA primed by random hexamers. A single record per CDR3 protein comes from TCRdb applying MiXCR to the immunoSEQ multiplex PCR reads. The table lists roughly 100,000 distinct CDR3 sequences, approximately 94% of them singletons, with 0.4% to 0.5% in the top ten. The sample taken for sequencing was CD8+ T cells from PBMCs. The receptor set was obtained from a human donor with Susac syndrome.

This sequence joins TRBV29-1 and TRBJ2-7; no clear D. The V end lost 6 bases, the J end lost 6 bases, and 12 bases lay between the germline ends. CDR1 is SQVTM, CDR2 ANQGSEA, per germline. The CDR3 contains 11 residues. DNA of the CDR3: TGCAGCGTATTAAATCGGCGCGAGCAGTACTTC. Translated, it gives CSVLNRREQYF.

This rearrangement joins TRBV9 to TRBJ1-2, with D perhaps TRBD1 (5 bases). Germline assignment: CDR1 SGDLS and CDR2 YYNGEE. The CDR3 has 13 amino acids. V shed 4 bases and J shed 6 bases, with 13 bases lying between them. This chain's CDR3 is CASSQGTRDGYTF. The DNA for the CDR3 is TGTGCCAGCAGCCAGGGCACTAGGGATGGCTACACCTTC.

The rearrangement uses TRBV3-1 and TRBJ2-1; D gene ambiguous. The CDR3 totals 14 residues. Trimming stripped 0 bases from V and 7 bases from J, with 10 bases between. Germline V CDR1 and CDR2: LGHDT, YNNKEL (reference sequence). The CDR3 bases are TGTGCCAGCAGCCAAGAAGGCCCCGTTAATGAGCAGTTCTTC. The encoded protein is CASSQEGPVNEQFF.

This rearrangement joins TRBV19 to TRBJ1-4; D is unclear. The length of the CDR3 is 14 residues. Per the germline V gene, CDR1 is LNHDA and CDR2 is SQIVND (reference sequence). Trimming cost V 7 bases and J 7 bases, with 16 bases left between them. The CDR3 region is CASTPQDSVEKLFF. The CDR3 DNA reads TGTGCCAGTACCCCCCAGGACTCGGTTGAAAAACTGTTTTTT.

V gene TRBV11-2 combines with J gene TRBJ2-3; D is ambiguous. The CDR3 runs to 15 residues. The germline gives CDR1 SGHAT, CDR2 FQNNGV. Trimming took 4 bases from V and 1 from J, leaving 12 bases between them. CDR3 loop: CASSSLVRGTDTQYF. CDR3 nucleotides: TGTGCCAGCAGCTCTCTGGTCCGGGGCACAGATACGCAGTATTTT.

This clonotype was counted a few times. This chain joins TRBV9 and TRBJ2-6; D gene uncertain. The CDR3 is 14 amino acids. CDR1 and CDR2 (germline): SGDLS, YYNGEE. V was cut by 3 bases and J by 0 bases, with 4 bases left in between. The CDR3 coding sequence is TGTGCCAGCAGCGCTGGCTCTGGGGCCAACGTCCTGACTTTC. Translated, it gives CASSAGSGANVLTF.

V gene TRBV15 combines with J gene TRBJ2-1, with TRBD2 matching over 12 bases. The germline V gene has CDR1 LNHNV and CDR2 YYDKDF (reference sequence). CDR3 size: 15 residues. The ends lost 5 bases at V and 4 bases at J; junction bases unmatched: 3. The CDR3: CATSYTSGGYNEQFF. CDR3 nucleotides: TGTGCCACCAGCTATACTAGCGGGGGGTACAATGAGCAGTTCTTC.

The genes are TRBV5-6 and TRBJ2-1, with D maybe TRBD2 (6 bases). CDR3 length: 13 amino acids. Trimming cost V 2 bases and J 6 bases, with 9 bases left between them. CDR1 SGHDT and CDR2 YYEEEE come from the germline V gene. The CDR3: CASSFGTPNEQFF. CDR3 in DNA: TGTGCCAGCAGCTTCGGGACTCCCAATGAGCAGTTCTTC.

The chain joins TRBV7-9 to TRBJ2-2; either TRBD1 or TRBD2 may supply D (5 bases each). This CDR3 has 14 residues. V gave up 7 bases and J gave up 7 bases, with 16 bases separating them. Germline-derived CDR1 and CDR2 are SEHNR and FQNEAQ (reference sequence). In nucleotides, the CDR3 is TGTGCCAGCACCGGGACGGAACTCAGCGGGGAGCTGTTTTTT. Protein product: CASTGTELSGELFF.

The rearrangement uses TRBV15 and TRBJ2-7; TRBD2 agrees at 12 bases. V shed 1 base, J shed 4 bases, and the junction held 11 bases outside the gene matches. This CDR3 comprises 18 residues. CDR1 and CDR2 from the germline V gene are LNHNV and YYDKDF (reference sequence). The CDR3 reads CATSRGLAGGPEGYEQYF. Here the CDR3 DNA reads TGTGCCACCAGCAGAGGTCTAGCGGGGGGGCCTGAAGGGTACGAGCAGTACTTC.

This rearrangement joins TRBV6-5 to TRBJ2-2; 7 bases line up with TRBD2. The CDR3 sequence is 17 residues long. Germline-derived CDR1 and CDR2 are MNHEY and SVGAGI. The V gene end was trimmed by 2 bases and the J gene end by 2 bases; junction bases not matched to a gene: 8. CDR3 residues: CASSYLQRGPNTGELFF. DNA for the CDR3: TGTGCCAGCAGTTACCTCCAGCGGGGCCCAAACACCGGGGAGCTGTTTTTT.

The chain joins TRBV29-1 to TRBJ1-5; D not resolved. This CDR3 contains 11 residues. The germline CDR1 and CDR2 sequences are SQVTM and ANQGSEA. V was cut by 4 bases and J by 4 bases, with 5 bases left in between. In nucleotides, the CDR3 is TGCAGCGTTGGGGGTAATCAGCCCCAGCATTTT. Translation: CSVGGNQPQHF. Variable domain in full (rest from reference TRBV29-1 and TRBJ1-5): SAVISQKPSRDICQRGTSLTIQCQVDSQVTMMFWYRQQPGQSLTLIATANQGSEATYESGFVIDKFPISRPNLTFSTLTVSNMSPEDSSIYLCSVGGNQPQHFGDGTRLSIL.

Written as DNA, the CDR3 is TGTGCCAGCAGCTCTACTAACACGGTGGCCTACGAGCAGTACTTC. Amino acids: CASSSTNTVAYEQYF. The chain is built from TRBV27 and TRBJ2-7; D unclear. CDR3 size: 15 residues. The germline gives CDR1 MNHEY, CDR2 SMNVEV (reference sequence). V gave up 6 bases and J gave up 2 bases, with 17 bases separating them.

This clonotype showed up just once. This chain connects TRBV6-5 to TRBJ2-1; maybe TRBD1 (5 bases). This CDR3 is 13 amino acids long. From germline, CDR1 is MNHEY and CDR2 SVGAGI. V was cut by 6 bases and J by 5 bases, with 11 bases left in between. Here the CDR3 DNA reads TGTGCCAGCAGCCCTCAGGGAAACAATGAGCAGTTCTTC. Encoded protein: CASSPQGNNEQFF.

The V and J genes are TRBV6-1 and TRBJ2-3; tentative D call: TRBD2 (7 bases). This CDR3 is built from 16 residues. Germline loops: CDR1 MNHNS, CDR2 SASEGT. Trimming shortened V by 6 bases and J by 5 bases, and 21 bases separated the two germline ends. The CDR3 DNA reads TGTGCCAGCAGCTTTTACCGGGGGGCCCTGGAAGATACGCAGTATTTT. It codes for CASSFYRGALEDTQYF.

The V call is TRBV6-2 or TRBV6-3, the J call TRBJ1-6; D uncertain. The CDR3 extends over 12 amino acids. Per germline, CDR1 MNHEY and CDR2 SVGEGT. Trimming took off 3 bases at V and 8 bases at J, with 5 bases between the two ends. CDR3 residues: CASSYGDSPLHF. The CDR3 DNA reads TGTGCCAGCAGTTATGGAGATTCACCCCTCCACTTT.

V usage is TRBV10-3 and J usage is TRBJ1-1; D gene uncertain. Trimming cost V 9 bases and J 2 bases, with 10 bases left between them. The CDR3 loop spans 12 amino acids. CDR1 ENHRY and CDR2 SYGVKD come from the germline V gene. In DNA form, the CDR3 reads TGTGCCATTAAGAGCTTAAACACTGAAGCTTTCTTT. This translates into CAIKSLNTEAFF.

The chain is built from TRBV12-5 and TRBJ2-3, with a possible D match to TRBD2 (6 bases). V was pared by 0 bases and J by 3 bases, with 10 bases between. CDR1 and CDR2 from the germline V gene are LGHNT and FRNRAP. The CDR3 is 15 amino acids. As DNA, the CDR3 is TGTGCTAGTGGTTTGGTACGGGGGACTACAGATACGCAGTATTTT. It translates to CASGLVRGTTDTQYF.

This clonotype was seen only once. The chain couples TRBV18 to TRBJ2-2, with 8 positions matching TRBD2. CDR3 length: 16 amino acids. Unmatched junction bases numbered 7, after V lost 4 bases and J lost 3 bases. Germline CDR1 reads KGHSH; CDR2 reads LQKENI. Here the CDR3 reads CASSLSGLGDTGELFF. CDR3 coding DNA: TGTGCCAGCTCACTCTCGGGACTAGGCGACACCGGGGAGCTGTTTTTT.

The V and J genes are TRBV12-3 or TRBV12-4 and TRBJ2-3, with D perhaps matching TRBD1 (5 bases). V lost 2 bases and J lost 6, with 18 bases in between. The CDR3 has 16 amino acids. The CDR3 nucleotides are TGTGCCAGCAGTTTATTCCAGGACCCCGCAGGGGATACGCAGTATTTT. The encoded protein is CASSLFQDPAGDTQYF.

CDR3: CASSLGAGEGYTF. CDR3 DNA: TGTGCCAGCAGTTTAGGGGCAGGGGAAGGCTACACCTTC. The rearrangement uses TRBV27 and TRBJ1-2; weak D call: TRBD1 (6 bases). The CDR3 spans 13 residues. CDR1 is MNHEY and CDR2 is SMNVEV in the germline V gene (reference sequence). V shed 2 bases and J shed 8 bases, with 12 bases lying between them.

The rearrangement links TRBV10-2 to TRBJ2-3; TRBD1 matches 7 bases. CDR1 and CDR2 (germline): WSHSY, SAAADI. V trimming: 6 bases; J trimming: 0 bases; junction bases outside the gene matches: 6. The CDR3 runs to 15 residues. The CDR3: CASSKGAVSTDTQYF. CDR3 DNA sequence: TGCGCCAGCAGCAAGGGGGCGGTGAGCACAGATACGCAGTATTTT.

The chain employs TRBV19 and TRBJ1-6, with D hard to call. There are 16 residues in the CDR3. From germline, CDR1 is LNHDA and CDR2 SQIVND (reference sequence). Trimming cost V 5 bases and J 0 bases, with 11 bases left between them. CDR3 sequence reads: CASSVSLSSYNSPLHF. CDR3 DNA sequence: TGTGCCAGTAGTGTGTCACTGAGCTCCTATAATTCACCCCTCCACTTT. The full variable domain, its missing parts supplied by reference TRBV19 and TRBJ1-6, is DGGITQSPKYLFRKEGQNVTLSCEQNLNHDAMYWYRQDPGQGLRLIYYSQIVNDFQKGDIAEGYSVSREKKESFPLTVTSAQKNPTAFYLCASSVSLSSYNSPLHFGNGTRLTVT.

The chain has TRBV9 and TRBJ1-6, with D perhaps matching TRBD1 (5 bases). From germline, CDR1 is SGDLS and CDR2 YYNGEE. V lost 3 bases to trimming and J lost 10 bases, with 17 bases between them. The CDR3 sequence is 15 residues long. CDR3 sequence reads: CASSGGAGGTSPLHF. CDR3 sequence (DNA): TGTGCCAGCAGCGGAGGAGCGGGGGGGACGTCACCCCTCCACTTT.

This chain uses TRBV7-6 with TRBJ1-2, with a possible D match to TRBD1 (5 bases). V was cut by 1 base and J by 8 bases, with 14 bases left in between. The germline V gene has CDR1 SGHVS and CDR2 FNYEAQ. There are 14 residues in the CDR3. CDR3 nucleotides: TGTGCCAGCAGCTTAGAGGCAGGGTCGGAAGGCTACACCTTC. Translation: CASSLEAGSEGYTF.

This chain uses TRBV7-2 with TRBJ2-7; unclear D gene. V lost 1 base, J lost 7 bases, and 14 bases lay in between. In germline, CDR1 is SGHTA, CDR2 FQGNSA. The CDR3 length is 14 residues. DNA for the CDR3: TGTGCCAGCAGCTTAGGACGGACCCCTGGGGAGCAGTACTTC. It yields the protein CASSLGRTPGEQYF.

The rearrangement uses TRBV27 and TRBJ2-5; possible D gene TRBD1, 6 bases. The CDR3 sequence is 14 residues long. V lost 3 bases to trimming and J lost 4 bases, with 12 bases between them. Per germline, CDR1 MNHEY and CDR2 SMNVEV (reference sequence). DNA of the CDR3: TGTGCCAGCAGTTTGAGGGGGTCTCGAGAGACCCAGTACTTC. Protein sequence: CASSLRGSRETQYF.

This sequence joins TRBV25-1 and TRBJ1-2; 7 bases agree with TRBD1. Trimming removed 4 bases from V and 7 bases from J; junction bases left unmatched: 12. The germline gives CDR1 MGHDK, CDR2 SYGVNS. This CDR3 has 15 amino acids. CDR3 sequence reads: CASSGRDSIWGGYTF. CDR3 DNA: TGTGCCAGCAGTGGCCGGGACAGCATTTGGGGTGGCTACACCTTC.

This chain uses TRBV7-9 with TRBJ2-5, with D perhaps assigned TRBD1 or TRBD2 (5 bases each). Trimming pared 5 bases from V and 3 bases from J, leaving 13 bases between. The germline gives CDR1 SEHNR, CDR2 FQNEAQ (reference sequence). The CDR3 spans 14 residues. This CDR3 reads CASSPGPSKETQYF. The DNA of the CDR3 is TGTGCCAGCAGCCCGGGACCGTCAAAAGAGACCCAGTACTTC.